These T cell receptor beta chains were read from a single sample in a study of STAT3 mutations in large granular lymphocyte leukemia. Some clones are missing from TCRdb's copy, which holds only in-frame ones; the method was immunoSEQ multiplex PCR. The table has approximately 5,000 clones, 77% seen once; the top ten hold more than 80%. The specimen sequenced was peripheral blood mononuclear cells. The receptor set was obtained from a man aged 40-49 years with T-cell large granular lymphocyte leukemia. Some clones in this sample may be carry-over from other donors' samples. The CDR3 runs from the conserved cysteine through the conserved F or W. A D gene is named only where the DNA matches it firmly. Size tells how often a clone was seen (once, few, many) or the class of an expanded clone, and some rows leave it out.

v_call: TRBV6-5; j_call: TRBJ1-1; clone_size: -; d_call: -; cdr3_aa: CASSYSSRNTEAFF; cdr3_nt: TGTGCCAGCAGTTACTCGAGCAGGAACACTGAAGCTTTCTTT
v_call: TRBV2; j_call: TRBJ2-1; clone_size: -; d_call: TRBD2; cdr3_aa: CASSGPLAGAGNEQFF; cdr3_nt: TGTGCCAGCAGTGGCCCTTTAGCGGGAGCGGGGAATGAGCAGTTCTTC
v_call: TRBV6-5; j_call: TRBJ2-1; clone_size: few; d_call: -; cdr3_aa: CASSPRGVGNDEQFF; cdr3_nt: TGTGCCAGCAGTCCGAGGGGGGTTGGCAATGATGAGCAGTTCTTC
v_call: TRBV11-2; j_call: TRBJ2-3; clone_size: -; d_call: TRBD2; cdr3_aa: CASRLGSSGSASTDTQYF; cdr3_nt: TGTGCCAGCAGATTAGGATCTAGCGGGAGCGCTAGCACAGATACGCAGTATTTT
v_call: TRBV6-1; j_call: TRBJ2-3; clone_size: -; d_call: -; cdr3_aa: CASRDTKGTDTQYF; cdr3_nt: TGTGCCAGCAGGGACACGAAGGGGACAGATACGCAGTATTTT
v_call: TRBV11-2; j_call: TRBJ2-1; clone_size: -; d_call: -; cdr3_aa: CASSQGLDNEQFF; cdr3_nt: TGTGCCAGCAGCCAGGGGTTGGACAATGAGCAGTTCTTC
v_call: TRBV6-1; j_call: TRBJ1-1; clone_size: -; d_call: TRBD1; cdr3_aa: CASWDRVNTEAFF; cdr3_nt: TGTGCCAGCTGGGACAGGGTGAACACTGAAGCTTTCTTT
v_call: TRBV29-1; j_call: TRBJ2-7; clone_size: -; d_call: TRBD2; cdr3_aa: CSVAAGGRFYEQYF; cdr3_nt: TGCAGCGTGGCGGCGGGAGGGCGCTTCTACGAGCAGTACTTC
v_call: TRBV7-2; j_call: TRBJ1-5; clone_size: -; d_call: TRBD1; cdr3_aa: CASSLNDRDQPQHF; cdr3_nt: TGTGCCAGCAGCTTAAATGACAGGGATCAGCCCCAGCATTTT
v_call: TRBV19; j_call: TRBJ2-5; clone_size: -; d_call: -; cdr3_aa: CASSIGRGAETQYF; cdr3_nt: TGTGCCAGTAGTATAGGAAGAGGGGCAGAGACCCAGTACTTC
v_call: TRBV5-6; j_call: TRBJ2-7; clone_size: -; d_call: -; cdr3_aa: CASSLIPGKLVHEQYF; cdr3_nt: TGTGCCAGCAGCTTGATTCCTGGGAAATTGGTTCACGAGCAGTACTTC
v_call: TRBV5-8; j_call: TRBJ2-2; clone_size: -; d_call: -; cdr3_aa: CASSLQGLNTGELFF; cdr3_nt: TGTGCCAGCAGCTTGCAGGGCCTGAACACCGGGGAGCTGTTTTTT
v_call: TRBV6-1; j_call: TRBJ2-1; clone_size: -; d_call: TRBD1; cdr3_aa: CASTRDRAGNEQFF; cdr3_nt: TGTGCCAGCACCCGGGACAGGGCGGGCAATGAGCAGTTCTTC
v_call: TRBV6-6; j_call: TRBJ2-7; clone_size: -; d_call: -; cdr3_aa: CASSYLKGEQYF; cdr3_nt: TGTGCCAGCAGTTACCTAAAGGGCGAGCAGTACTTC
v_call: TRBV9; j_call: TRBJ2-1; clone_size: -; d_call: TRBD2; cdr3_aa: CASSTGTSGFNEQFF; cdr3_nt: TGTGCCAGCAGCACCGGGACTAGCGGGTTCAATGAGCAGTTCTTC
v_call: TRBV2; j_call: TRBJ2-1; clone_size: few; d_call: TRBD1; cdr3_aa: CASKGQGYNEQFF; cdr3_nt: TGTGCCAGCAAGGGACAGGGGTACAATGAGCAGTTCTTC
v_call: TRBV11-2; j_call: TRBJ1-2; clone_size: -; d_call: -; cdr3_aa: CASSLEAGTNYGYTF; cdr3_nt: TGTGCCAGCAGCTTAGAAGCAGGGACTAACTATGGCTACACCTTC
v_call: TRBV10-3; j_call: TRBJ2-1; clone_size: -; d_call: TRBD2; cdr3_aa: CAISLAGGPGNEQFF; cdr3_nt: TGTGCCATCAGTTTAGCGGGAGGGCCTGGCAATGAGCAGTTCTTC
v_call: TRBV19; j_call: TRBJ2-3; clone_size: -; d_call: TRBD2; cdr3_aa: CASSIPGLAGEVTQYF; cdr3_nt: TGTGCCAGTAGTATACCGGGACTAGCGGGAGAGGTTACGCAGTATTTT
v_call: TRBV7-8; j_call: TRBJ1-5; clone_size: -; d_call: TRBD1; cdr3_aa: CASSAAPYRGRGNQPQHF; cdr3_nt: TGTGCCAGCAGCGCAGCCCCGTACAGGGGGCGCGGCAATCAGCCCCAGCATTTT
v_call: TRBV29-1; j_call: TRBJ2-1; clone_size: -; d_call: TRBD2; cdr3_aa: CSVVSSGGRYNEQFF; cdr3_nt: TGCAGCGTTGTTTCCAGCGGGGGGCGGTACAATGAGCAGTTCTTC
v_call: TRBV27; j_call: TRBJ1-4; clone_size: -; d_call: TRBD1; cdr3_aa: CASSPLGQGMNEKLFF; cdr3_nt: TGTGCCAGCAGTCCCCTAGGACAGGGAATGAATGAAAAACTGTTTTTT
v_call: TRBV29-1; j_call: TRBJ2-1; clone_size: -; d_call: -; cdr3_aa: CSGGNPKLNEQFF; cdr3_nt: TGCAGCGGTGGGAACCCGAAGCTAAATGAGCAGTTCTTC
v_call: TRBV18; j_call: TRBJ2-1; clone_size: once; d_call: -; cdr3_aa: CASSPRQGGYNEQFF; cdr3_nt: TGTGCCAGCTCACCAAGACAGGGAGGGTACAATGAGCAGTTCTTC
v_call: TRBV5-4; j_call: TRBJ2-5; clone_size: -; d_call: -; cdr3_aa: CASSLDYQETQYF; cdr3_nt: TGTGCCAGCAGCTTGGACTATCAAGAGACCCAGTACTTC
v_call: TRBV27; j_call: TRBJ1-1; clone_size: few; d_call: -; cdr3_aa: CASSKTRNTEAFF; cdr3_nt: TGTGCCAGCAGTAAAACCAGGAACACTGAAGCTTTCTTT
v_call: TRBV7-9; j_call: TRBJ2-1; clone_size: -; d_call: -; cdr3_aa: CASRSWDLYNEQFF; cdr3_nt: TGTGCCAGCAGATCTTGGGACTTATACAATGAGCAGTTCTTC
v_call: TRBV5-6; j_call: TRBJ2-7; clone_size: few; d_call: TRBD1; cdr3_aa: CASSSTGVAYEQYF; cdr3_nt: TGTGCCAGCAGCTCAACAGGGGTCGCCTACGAGCAGTACTTC
v_call: TRBV11-2; j_call: TRBJ1-2; clone_size: -; d_call: TRBD1; cdr3_aa: CASSAGQGRGYTF; cdr3_nt: TGTGCCAGCAGCGCGGGACAGGGGAGGGGCTACACCTTC
v_call: TRBV21-1; j_call: TRBJ2-5; clone_size: -; d_call: -; cdr3_aa: CASSNLTEAGGETQYF; cdr3_nt: TGTGCCAGCAGCAACCTGACGGAGGCCGGCGGAGAGACCCAGTACTTC
v_call: TRBV29-1; j_call: TRBJ1-1; clone_size: -; d_call: -; cdr3_aa: CSVEASVGEGTEAFF; cdr3_nt: TGCAGCGTTGAAGCTTCGGTGGGAGAGGGCACTGAAGCTTTCTTT
v_call: TRBV28; j_call: TRBJ1-4; clone_size: few; d_call: -; cdr3_aa: CASSFGGANEKLFF; cdr3_nt: TGTGCCAGCAGTTTCGGGGGAGCTAATGAAAAACTGTTTTTT
v_call: TRBV11-2; j_call: TRBJ2-5; clone_size: -; d_call: TRBD1; cdr3_aa: CASSLGAGQGETQYF; cdr3_nt: TGTGCCAGCAGCCTGGGAGCGGGACAGGGAGAGACCCAGTACTTC
v_call: TRBV11-2; j_call: TRBJ2-3; clone_size: -; d_call: TRBD2; cdr3_aa: CASSLPLAGFPDTQYF; cdr3_nt: TGTGCCAGCAGCTTACCTCTAGCGGGATTCCCAGATACGCAGTATTTT
v_call: TRBV4-3; j_call: TRBJ2-7; clone_size: -; d_call: TRBD2; cdr3_aa: CASSQDSTSGEQYF; cdr3_nt: TGCGCCAGCAGCCAAGATTCGACTAGCGGTGAGCAGTACTTC
v_call: TRBV30; j_call: TRBJ2-1; clone_size: -; d_call: -; cdr3_aa: CAWVRRDNEQFF; cdr3_nt: TGTGCCTGGGTGCGGAGGGACAATGAGCAGTTCTTC
v_call: TRBV6-5; j_call: TRBJ2-2; clone_size: -; d_call: -; cdr3_aa: CASSPTSTGELFF; cdr3_nt: TGTGCCAGCAGCCCAACCTCCACCGGGGAGCTGTTTTTT
v_call: TRBV19; j_call: TRBJ1-1; clone_size: few; d_call: -; cdr3_aa: CASTGDKAFF; cdr3_nt: TGTGCCAGTACCGGGGATAAAGCTTTCTTT
v_call: TRBV16; j_call: TRBJ2-7; clone_size: -; d_call: -; cdr3_aa: CASSQTGSYEQYF; cdr3_nt: TGTGCCAGCAGCCAAACAGGGAGCTACGAGCAGTACTTC
v_call: TRBV7-8; j_call: TRBJ2-1; clone_size: few; d_call: TRBD2; cdr3_aa: CASSLEQVLAGVDEQFF; cdr3_nt: TGTGCCAGCAGCTTAGAACAGGTCCTAGCGGGAGTCGATGAGCAGTTCTTC
v_call: TRBV5-6; j_call: TRBJ2-7; clone_size: -; d_call: TRBD2; cdr3_aa: CASSRGLASYEQYF; cdr3_nt: TGTGCCAGCAGCAGGGGACTAGCATCCTACGAGCAGTACTTC
v_call: TRBV29-1; j_call: TRBJ2-5; clone_size: -; d_call: TRBD1; cdr3_aa: CSARGTGVQETQYF; cdr3_nt: TGCAGCGCCCGGGGGACAGGCGTACAAGAGACCCAGTACTTC
v_call: TRBV11-3; j_call: TRBJ2-3; clone_size: -; d_call: -; cdr3_aa: CASSLARSTDTQYF; cdr3_nt: TGTGCCAGCAGCTTAGCGAGGTCTACAGATACGCAGTATTTT
v_call: TRBV29-1; j_call: TRBJ2-1; clone_size: -; d_call: TRBD2; cdr3_aa: CSVDTSGSIYEQFF; cdr3_nt: TGCAGCGTGGACACTAGCGGATCCATCTATGAGCAGTTCTTC
v_call: TRBV19; j_call: TRBJ1-1; clone_size: -; d_call: -; cdr3_aa: CASSIRDASEAFF; cdr3_nt: TGTGCCAGTAGTATCCGGGACGCAAGTGAAGCTTTCTTT
v_call: TRBV2; j_call: TRBJ2-1; clone_size: -; d_call: TRBD2; cdr3_aa: CASLPGLANNEQFF; cdr3_nt: TGTGCCAGTCTTCCGGGACTAGCGAACAATGAGCAGTTCTTC
v_call: TRBV2; j_call: TRBJ2-5; clone_size: -; d_call: TRBD1; cdr3_aa: CASRGQGLVVAQYF; cdr3_nt: TGTGCCAGCAGGGGACAGGGGCTCGTCGTGGCCCAGTACTTC
v_call: TRBV7-8; j_call: TRBJ1-6; clone_size: once; d_call: -; cdr3_aa: CASSLAEALHF; cdr3_nt: TGTGCCAGCAGCTTAGCAGAGGCCCTCCACTTT
v_call: TRBV4-2; j_call: TRBJ2-7; clone_size: -; d_call: TRBD2; cdr3_aa: CASSPSSGRYEQYF; cdr3_nt: TGTGCCAGCAGCCCTTCTAGCGGGAGATACGAGCAGTACTTC
v_call: TRBV28; j_call: TRBJ2-3; clone_size: -; d_call: -; cdr3_aa: CASTSPGHPTDTQYF; cdr3_nt: TGTGCCAGCACCTCACCGGGACACCCCACAGATACGCAGTATTTT
v_call: TRBV7-9; j_call: TRBJ1-1; clone_size: -; d_call: -; cdr3_aa: CASSLGFDTEAFF; cdr3_nt: TGTGCCAGCAGCTTGGGGTTCGACACTGAAGCTTTCTTT
v_call: TRBV18; j_call: TRBJ2-1; clone_size: -; d_call: TRBD2; cdr3_aa: CASSPEQREYYNEQFF; cdr3_nt: TGTGCCAGCTCACCAGAACAGCGGGAGTACTACAATGAGCAGTTCTTC
v_call: TRBV18; j_call: TRBJ2-7; clone_size: -; d_call: -; cdr3_aa: CASSSGEAYEQYF; cdr3_nt: TGTGCCAGCTCATCAGGGGAGGCCTACGAGCAGTACTTC
v_call: TRBV27; j_call: TRBJ1-4; clone_size: -; d_call: TRBD1; cdr3_aa: CARCKGAGSEKLFF; cdr3_nt: TGTGCCAGGTGTAAGGGGGCCGGGAGTGAAAAACTGTTTTTT
v_call: TRBV28; j_call: TRBJ1-1; clone_size: -; d_call: TRBD1; cdr3_aa: CASSRQGWTEAFF; cdr3_nt: TGTGCCAGCAGCCGACAGGGGTGGACTGAAGCTTTCTTT
v_call: TRBV7-9; j_call: TRBJ2-7; clone_size: -; d_call: -; cdr3_aa: CASSPDRPLTYEQYF; cdr3_nt: TGTGCCAGCAGCCCAGACAGGCCTTTAACCTACGAGCAGTACTTC
v_call: TRBV6-5; j_call: TRBJ1-2; clone_size: -; d_call: -; cdr3_aa: CASSYGGSLYGYTF; cdr3_nt: TGTGCCAGCAGTTATGGGGGGAGCCTCTATGGCTACACCTTC
v_call: TRBV28; j_call: TRBJ1-2; clone_size: -; d_call: -; cdr3_aa: CASSRTVLNYGYTF; cdr3_nt: TGTGCCAGCAGCCGTACGGTTCTTAACTATGGCTACACCTTC
v_call: TRBV5-6; j_call: TRBJ2-1; clone_size: -; d_call: TRBD1; cdr3_aa: CASRAAPGQGFSNEQFF; cdr3_nt: TGTGCCAGCAGGGCGGCTCCGGGACAGGGATTTTCCAATGAGCAGTTCTTC